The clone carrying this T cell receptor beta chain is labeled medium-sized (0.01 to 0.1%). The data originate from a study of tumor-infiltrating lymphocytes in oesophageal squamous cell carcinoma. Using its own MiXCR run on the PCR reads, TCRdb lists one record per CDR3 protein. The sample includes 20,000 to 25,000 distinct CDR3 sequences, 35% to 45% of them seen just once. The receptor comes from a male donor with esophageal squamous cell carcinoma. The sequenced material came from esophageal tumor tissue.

CDR3 DNA sequence: TGTGCCAGCAGCACTAGGGGGGGAGGGGATACGCAGTATTTT. This encodes CASSTRGGGDTQYF. The rearrangement links TRBV7-9 to TRBJ2-3; D may be TRBD2 (7 bases). Per germline, CDR1 SEHNR and CDR2 FQNEAQ (reference sequence). V dropped 5 bases and J dropped 6 bases, with 15 bases sitting between them. The CDR3 runs to 14 residues.